This T cell receptor beta chain was recovered during a study of blood T cell repertoires in COVID-19. Study-wide context: Samples of COVID-19 (acute and convalescent) were obtained from the United States, Italy and Spain.

Assay used: immunoSEQ multiplex PCR; TCRdb lists only in-frame clones, some missing. The table shows 100,000 to 150,000 clones, with 84% occurring only once. With V trimmed by 2 bases and J by 4 bases, 5 bases remained unmatched. The CDR3 runs 15 residues. Germline V gene sequence: CDR1 MNHEY, CDR2 SMNVEV (reference sequence). Sequenced sample: peripheral blood. The chain couples TRBV27 to TRBJ2-1, with 7 bases identical to TRBD2. The TCR was taken from a woman between 25 and 40 years old who had recovered from COVID-19. CDR3 nucleotides: TGTGCCAGCAGTTTAATGACTAGCTCATACAATGAGCAGTTCTTC. This translates into CASSLMTSSYNEQFF.